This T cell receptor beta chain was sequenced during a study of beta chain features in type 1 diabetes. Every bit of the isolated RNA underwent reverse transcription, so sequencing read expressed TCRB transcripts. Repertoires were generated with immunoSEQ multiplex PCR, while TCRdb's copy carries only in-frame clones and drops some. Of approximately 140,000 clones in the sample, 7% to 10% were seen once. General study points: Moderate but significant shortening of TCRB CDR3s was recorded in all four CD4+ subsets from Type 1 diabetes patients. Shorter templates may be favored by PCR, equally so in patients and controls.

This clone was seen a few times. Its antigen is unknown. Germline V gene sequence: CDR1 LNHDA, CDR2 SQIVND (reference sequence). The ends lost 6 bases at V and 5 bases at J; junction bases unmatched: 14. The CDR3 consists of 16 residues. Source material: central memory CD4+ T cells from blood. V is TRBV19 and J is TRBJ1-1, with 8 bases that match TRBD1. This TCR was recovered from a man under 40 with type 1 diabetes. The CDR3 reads CASRPILDRVRTEAFF. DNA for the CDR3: TGTGCCAGTAGGCCTATTTTGGACAGGGTGAGGACTGAAGCTTTCTTT.